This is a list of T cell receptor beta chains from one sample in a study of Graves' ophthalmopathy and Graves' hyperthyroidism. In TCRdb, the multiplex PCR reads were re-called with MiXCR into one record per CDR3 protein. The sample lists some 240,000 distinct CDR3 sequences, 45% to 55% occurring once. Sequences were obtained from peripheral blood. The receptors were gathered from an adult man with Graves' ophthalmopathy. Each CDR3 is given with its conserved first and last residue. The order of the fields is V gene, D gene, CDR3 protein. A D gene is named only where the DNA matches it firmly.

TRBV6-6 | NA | CASSRTERATNEKLFF
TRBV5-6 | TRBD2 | CASRASGRARETQYF
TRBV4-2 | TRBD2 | CASSQEGASGTPYEQYF
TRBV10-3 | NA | CASSHRDGGGSSQPQHF
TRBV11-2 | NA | CASSLEQETQYF
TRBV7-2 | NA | CAGSLFPGLNTEAFF
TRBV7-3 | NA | CASSSTRDQPQHF
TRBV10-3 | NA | CAISGGGRNTEAFF
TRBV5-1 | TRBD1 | CASSTGQGAGYEQYF
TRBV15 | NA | CATSRGARTEKLFF
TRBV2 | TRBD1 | CASRYRGDSNQPQHF
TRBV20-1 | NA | CSARDLAPEDSPLHF
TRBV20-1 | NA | CSARDWVRANYGYTF
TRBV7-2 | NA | CASSLNRGGETQYF
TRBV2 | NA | CASKEGNSAYGYTF
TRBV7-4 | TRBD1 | CASSFAGQGNTGELFF
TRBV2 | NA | CASSETSKGRINEKLFF
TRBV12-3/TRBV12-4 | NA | CASSFHRERGYTF